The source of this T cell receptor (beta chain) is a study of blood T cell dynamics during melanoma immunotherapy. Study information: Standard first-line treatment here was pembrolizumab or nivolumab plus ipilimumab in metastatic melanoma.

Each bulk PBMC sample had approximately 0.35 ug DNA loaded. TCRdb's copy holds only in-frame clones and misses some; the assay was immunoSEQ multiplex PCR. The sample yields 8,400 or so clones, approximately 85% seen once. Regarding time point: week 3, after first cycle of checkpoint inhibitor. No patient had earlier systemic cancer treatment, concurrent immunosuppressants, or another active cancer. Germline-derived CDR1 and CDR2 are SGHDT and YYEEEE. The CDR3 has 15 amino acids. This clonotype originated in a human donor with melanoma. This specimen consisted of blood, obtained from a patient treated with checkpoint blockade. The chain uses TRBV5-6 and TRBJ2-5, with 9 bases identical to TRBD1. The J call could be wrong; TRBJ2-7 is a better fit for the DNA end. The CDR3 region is CASSFLGTGNYEQYF. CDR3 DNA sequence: TGTGCCAGCAGCTTCCTGGGGACAGGGAACTACGAGCAGTACTTC.